This T cell receptor (beta chain) was retrieved from a study of type 1 regulatory T cells. This clonotype was seen many times. The V segment lost 4 bases and the J segment 5 bases; nucleotides outside the gene matches: 12. Germline loops: CDR1 LGHDT, CDR2 YNNKEL (reference sequence). The length of the CDR3 is 16 residues. TCRdb re-derived calls from the reads in MiXCR, one entry per CDR3 protein. Among roughly 18,000 distinct CDR3 sequences listed, roughly a tenth were seen once. The V gene is TRBV3-1, the J gene TRBJ2-5, with 8 bases that match TRBD1. The sequenced sample was CD4+ T cells, either the whole sample or a sorted fraction (not recorded which). The clonotype comes from a human donor in good health. The CDR3 DNA reads TGTGCCAGCAGCCTCCGGGACAGGACGTCCGCGGAGACCCAGTACTTC. This translates into CASSLRDRTSAETQYF.